Included here is one T cell receptor (beta chain) sequence, with context. The data are from a study of control samples from healthy donors and cancer patients. The germline V gene encodes CDR1 MNHEY and CDR2 SMNVEV (reference sequence). The CDR3 contains 15 residues. Trimming cost V 8 bases and J 4 bases; bases outside gene matches: 12. Sequencing was performed with immunoSEQ multiplex PCR; in TCRdb, only in-frame clones are kept and a portion is missing. Seen here are around 130,000 clones, about 90% observed once, and the top ten hold around 7.6%. What was sequenced was PBMCs. This clonotype was sampled from a man between 45 and 60 years old with head and neck cancer. The chain uses TRBV27 and TRBJ1-2; 8 positions match TRBD1. The CDR3 DNA reads TGTGCCAGCCTCGGACAGGGATTGGTTGGCTATGGCTACACCTTC. Translated, it gives CASLGQGLVGYGYTF.